This T cell receptor (beta chain) was captured by sequencing in a study of blood T cell repertoires in COVID-19. The wider study: COVID-19 samples collected from the United States, Italy and Spain covered acute and convalescent phases.

Profiled with immunoSEQ multiplex PCR; TCRdb holds only in-frame clones, not every one. The table includes approximately 170,000 clones, approximately 91% detected once. Individuals aged roughly 18 to 90 years were recruited from fewer than 30 US areas. Clinical history reported by participants formed the basis on which cohorts were assigned. What the recovered Cohort 3 donors had was two negative PCRs, clearance, or symptom resolution. CDR3 length: 17 amino acids. The V segment lost 1 base and the J segment 2 bases; nucleotides outside the gene matches: 12. Per germline, CDR1 SGHKS and CDR2 YYEKEE (reference sequence).

V usage is TRBV5-5 and J usage is TRBJ2-7, with 7 nucleotides matching TRBD2. The source of this sequence is a woman in her late teens or twenties who had recovered from COVID-19. The sequenced sample was PBMCs or T cells enriched from blood (not recorded which). The CDR3 DNA reads as TGTGCCAGCAGCTTGCGTCTTCTGTCTAGCGGAGCCTACGAGCAGTACTTC. This translates into CASSLRLLSSGAYEQYF.